This entry lists 15 T cell receptor beta chains sequenced from one sample in a study of T cells in tuberculosis. Thawed, overnight-rested PBMC were stained with GMM-loaded CD1B tetramer, viability dye and anti-CD3, then sorted. The lipid loaded on the CD1B tetramers was C32 glucose monomycolate from Rhodococcus equi. Sequencing used immunoSEQ multiplex PCR; TCRdb keeps in-frame clones, though not all of them. The sample includes 88,000 or so clones, approximately 90% of them seen just once. The specimen sequenced was CD1b-GMM tetramer-negative cells sorted from PBMCs. The receptors stem from an adult woman with latent tuberculosis.

In this sample, this clone turned up once. The CDR3 sequence: CASSVGGGYEQYV. The CDR3 nucleotides are TGTGCCAGCAGTGTAGGCGGGGGTTACGAGCAGTACGTC. The rearrangement joins TRBV6-1 to TRBJ2-7, with TRBD2 matching over 7 bases. The CDR3 is made up of 13 amino acids. V dropped 4 bases and J dropped 4; count of bases not matched to a gene: 4. Looked up from germline, CDR1 is MNHNS and CDR2 is SASEGT.

The CDR3 DNA reads TGCGCCAGCAGTCACGGGACAGTTGGCGGCTACACCTTC. As protein: CASSHGTVGGYTF. V and J are TRBV5-1 and TRBJ1-2; 7 bases line up with TRBD1. The V and J ends lost 5 bases and 8 bases, in that order; junction bases with no gene match: 9. CDR1 is SGHRS, CDR2 YFSETQ, per germline. The CDR3 is 13 amino acids.

The chain has TRBV2 and TRBJ2-7, with unresolved D. The CDR3 totals 12 residues. In germline, CDR1 is SNHLY, CDR2 FYNNEI. V was trimmed by 6 bases and J by 0 bases, leaving 6 bases between them. The CDR3 protein is CASSFSSYEQYF. The CDR3 DNA reads as TGTGCCAGCAGCTTTAGCTCCTACGAGCAGTACTTC.

This sequence joins TRBV7-9 and TRBJ2-2, with D possibly being TRBD1 (6 bases). The CDR3 has 16 amino acids. Per the germline V gene, CDR1 is SEHNR and CDR2 is FQNEAQ (reference sequence). Trimming removed 5 bases from V and 5 bases from J, with 18 bases in between. CDR3 sequence (DNA): TGTGCCAGCAGCCCGCCGGGACACCCGAGAACCGGGGAGCTGTTTTTT. Protein product: CASSPPGHPRTGELFF.

The chain uses TRBV6-1 and TRBJ2-1; maybe TRBD2 (6 bases). The germline V gene has CDR1 MNHNS and CDR2 SASEGT. V was pared by 2 bases and J by 3 bases, with 11 bases between. The CDR3 runs to 15 residues. The CDR3: CASSEFAGGYNEQFF. DNA for the CDR3: TGTGCCAGCAGTGAATTCGCCGGGGGCTACAATGAGCAGTTCTTC.

The genes are TRBV6-5 and TRBJ2-7, with D perhaps TRBD2 (7 bases). The CDR3 contains 14 residues. Germline CDR1 and CDR2: MNHEY and SVGAGI. V dropped 4 bases and J dropped 3 bases, with 13 bases sitting between them. The CDR3: CASSFRGAGYEQYF. In DNA, the CDR3 is TGTGCCAGCAGTTTTCGGGGGGCAGGCTACGAGCAGTACTTC.

This clone has a single count. The chain couples TRBV7-9 to TRBJ1-3; 7 nucleotides line up with TRBD1. CDR3 length: 15 residues. CDR1 is SEHNR and CDR2 is FQNEAQ in the germline V gene (reference sequence). The V segment lost 3 bases and the J segment 3 bases; nucleotides outside the gene matches: 5. Here the CDR3 DNA reads TGTGCCAGCAGCTTGGGGCAGGGGGTTGGAAACACCATATATTTT. Amino acids: CASSLGQGVGNTIYF.

This clone appeared a few times. The rearrangement links TRBV7-9 to TRBJ1-4; TRBD1 agrees at 11 bases. The CDR3 contains 15 residues. Germline V CDR1 and CDR2: SEHNR, FQNEAQ (reference sequence). The V and J ends lost 3 bases and 4 bases, in that order; junction bases with no gene match: 1. The CDR3 spells CASSLDRGLNEKLFF. The CDR3 nucleotides read TGTGCCAGCAGCTTGGACAGGGGGCTTAATGAAAAACTGTTTTTT.

The chain couples TRBV5-6 to TRBJ1-2; 7 nucleotides align to TRBD1. V lost 3 bases to trimming and J lost 4 bases; unmatched junction nucleotides: 12. The CDR3 extends over 16 amino acids. Germline V gives CDR1 SGHDT, CDR2 YYEEEE. The CDR3 DNA reads TGTGCCAGCAGCTCCTCTCCGGAGGGGGCTTTCTATGGCTACACCTTC. This codes for CASSSSPEGAFYGYTF. The full variable domain, with the rest looked up from reference TRBV5-6 and TRBJ1-2, is DAGVTQSPTHLIKTRGQQVTLRCSPKSGHDTVSWYQQALGQGPQFIFQYYEEEERQRGNFPDRFSGHQFPNYSSELNVNALLLGDSALYLCASSSSPEGAFYGYTFGSGTRLTVV.

The CDR3, as DNA: TGTGCCTGGAGTGTACGGGCTAGCGGGGGAGAGACCCAGTACTTC. Its translation: CAWSVRASGGETQYF. This chain joins TRBV30 and TRBJ2-5; 10 bases are a match to TRBD2. The CDR3 runs to 15 residues. The V and J ends lost 0 bases and 4 bases, in that order; junction bases with no gene match: 5. The germline V gene encodes CDR1 GTSNPN and CDR2 SVGIG (reference sequence).

This chain links TRBV6-5 with TRBJ2-7; 8 positions agree with TRBD1. The CDR3 has 16 residues. J gave up 5 bases and V 0 bases, and 9 bases lay outside the gene matches. CDR1 is MNHEY, CDR2 SVGAGI, per germline. The CDR3, as DNA: TGTGCCAGCAGTTACTCCCGTGACAGGGGCGGAGACGAGCAGTACTTC. Encoded protein: CASSYSRDRGGDEQYF.

The CDR3 sequence: CASSDWLRQGSHEQYF. DNA of the CDR3: TGCGCCAGCAGCGATTGGCTAAGGCAGGGTTCCCACGAGCAGTACTTC. The chain employs TRBV10-2 and TRBJ2-7, with TRBD1 as a possible D gene (5 bases). V gave up 6 bases and J gave up 5 bases, with 23 bases separating them. Germline V gives CDR1 WSHSY, CDR2 SAAADI. This CDR3 spans 16 amino acids.

The V and J genes are TRBV2 and TRBJ1-1; possibly TRBD1 for D (6 bases). The CDR3 is 15 residues long. Germline CDR1 and CDR2: SNHLY and FYNNEI. The germline V and J ends were trimmed by 7 bases and 6 bases, with 21 bases remaining between them. CDR3 sequence: CASNYYGGSGAEAFF. The DNA of the CDR3 is TGTGCCAGCAACTATTACGGGGGGTCAGGGGCTGAAGCTTTCTTT.

The rearrangement uses TRBV12-5 and TRBJ2-5, with 12 bases aligning to TRBD2. The CDR3 spans 20 residues. Trimming removed 9 bases from V and 3 bases from J; junction bases left unmatched: 23. Germline CDR1 is LGHNT and CDR2 is FRNRAP. The CDR3 DNA sequence: TGTGCTAGAATCGTTTCAAGGCTAGCGGGGGGGCCGGGGGAAAAAGAGACCCAGTACTTC. Its translation is CARIVSRLAGGPGEKETQYF.

The chain uses TRBV28 and TRBJ2-7, with 9 bases lining up with TRBD1. V was pared by 3 bases and J by 4 bases, with 4 bases of the junction left unmatched. The CDR3 totals 14 residues. Germline CDR1 is MDHEN and CDR2 is SYDVKM. As DNA, the CDR3 is TGTGCCAGCAGTTTGGGGACAGGGAGTTACGAGCAGTACGTC. Translating it yields CASSLGTGSYEQYV.